These 14 T cell receptor beta chains originate from one sample sequenced in a study of blood T cell repertoires in COVID-19. This table comes from immunoSEQ multiplex PCR, and its TCRdb copy is limited to in-frame clones, with some not included. The top ten hold roughly 7.8% of the sample, which has 150,000 to 200,000 clones, 80% to 90% seen once. The sample comprised peripheral blood. These receptors originate from a man in his sixties with acute or convalescent COVID-19.

V and J are TRBV4-1 and TRBJ1-1; 7 bases map to TRBD1. There are 13 residues in the CDR3. The V gene's germline CDR1 is MGHRA and CDR2 YSYEKL. The trim removed 7 bases at V and 0 bases at J, leaving 2 bases unmatched. The DNA for the CDR3 is TGCGCCAGCAAGGACAGGTTGAACACTGAAGCTTTCTTT. This codes for CASKDRLNTEAFF.

The chain is built from TRBV3-1 (or the pseudogene TRBV3-2) and TRBJ2-2, with 9 bases identical to TRBD1. The length of the CDR3 is 16 residues. The germline gives CDR1 LGHDT, CDR2 YNNKEL (reference sequence). V lost 1 base to trimming and J lost 7 bases; unmatched junction nucleotides: 7. CDR3 in DNA: TGTGCCAGCAGCCAAGGCTCCGGGACAGGGCTCGGGGAGCTGTTTTTT. Translated: CASSQGSGTGLGELFF.

The chain employs TRBV4-2 and TRBJ2-4; TRBD2 matches 7 bases. With 1 base clipped from V and 10 bases from J, the junction kept 4 bases outside the gene matches. The CDR3 consists of 13 residues. Germline values: CDR1 LGHNA, CDR2 YNFKEQ. In DNA form, the CDR3 reads TGTGCCAGCAGCCAAGGGGGACTACCTATTCAGTACTTC. Amino acid sequence: CASSQGGLPIQYF.

This rearrangement joins TRBV9 to TRBJ2-5; possibly TRBD1 for D (6 bases). V dropped 0 bases and J dropped 2 bases, with 8 bases sitting between them. CDR3 length: 14 amino acids. Germline CDR1 SGDLS, CDR2 YYNGEE. CDR3 bases: TGTGCCAGCAGCGTAGACGGGACACAAGAGACCCAGTACTTC. This translates into CASSVDGTQETQYF.

The chain combines TRBV6-5 with TRBJ1-2, with D unclear. The CDR3 loop spans 15 amino acids. The germline CDR1 and CDR2 sequences are MNHEY and SVGAGI. V was clipped by 6 bases and J by 4 bases, with 18 bases between them. CDR3 nucleotides: TGTGCCAGCAGCCCGAGCTACGGCACAGCCTATGGCTACACCTTC. It specifies CASSPSYGTAYGYTF.

The V call is TRBV7-2, the J call TRBJ1-6; D unclear. Germline V lookup: CDR1 SGHTA, CDR2 FQGNSA. The ends were cut back, 4 bases at V and 14 bases at J, with 15 bases in the middle. The CDR3 is 13 residues long. DNA of the CDR3: TGTGCCAGCAGCTCTAGTGGCGTTAGTACCCTCCACTTT. As protein: CASSSSGVSTLHF.

The chain has TRBV2 and TRBJ2-5; D might be TRBD2 (7 bases). Trimming removed 2 bases from V and 5 bases from J, with 15 bases in between. The CDR3 is 15 residues long. The germline V gene has CDR1 SNHLY and CDR2 FYNNEI. The DNA of the CDR3 is TGTGCCAGCAGTGAACCGGGAGGAGGGGGGGAGACCCAGTACTTC. Encoded protein: CASSEPGGGGETQYF.

The CDR3 nucleotides are TGTGCCTGGAGTATTTTCGGAGATACGCAGTATTTT. Translating it yields CAWSIFGDTQYF. J is TRBJ2-3 and V is TRBV30; D gene uncertain. The CDR3 is made up of 12 amino acids. Trimming pared 2 bases from V and 5 bases from J, leaving 8 bases between. The germline CDR1 and CDR2 sequences are GTSNPN and SVGIG (reference sequence). Full variable domain (outside the CDR3, taken from reference TRBV30 and TRBJ2-3): SQTIHQWPATLVQPVGSPLSLECTVEGTSNPNLYWYRQAAGRGLQLLFYSVGIGQISSEVPQNLSASRPQDRQFILSSKKLLLSDSGFYLCAWSIFGDTQYFGPGTRLTVL.

The CDR3 sequence is CASTFRTGGYYGYTF. CDR3 DNA sequence: TGTGCCAGCACTTTCAGGACAGGGGGGTACTATGGCTACACCTTC. V is TRBV27 and J is TRBJ1-2; 10 nucleotides agree with TRBD1. CDR1 is MNHEY and CDR2 is SMNVEV in the germline V gene (reference sequence). The CDR3 contains 15 residues. V lost 7 bases to trimming and J lost 3 bases; unmatched junction nucleotides: 8.

The chain employs TRBV18 and TRBJ1-5; 10 bases are shared with TRBD1. CDR1 is KGHSH, CDR2 LQKENI, per germline. This CDR3 contains 15 residues. The trim removed 2 bases at V and 6 bases at J, leaving 4 bases unmatched. The CDR3 loop is CASSPETGGVQPQHF. The CDR3 bases are TGTGCCAGCTCACCAGAGACAGGGGGCGTTCAGCCCCAGCATTTT.

V and J are TRBV20-1 and TRBJ2-7, with 9 positions matching TRBD2. This CDR3 contains 11 residues. Trimming removed 7 bases from V and 2 bases from J; junction bases left unmatched: 0. CDR1 and CDR2 from the germline V gene are DFQATT and SNEGSKA (reference sequence). The CDR3 DNA reads TGCAGTGGACTAGCGGCCTACGAGCAGTACTTC. This translates into CSGLAAYEQYF.

This clone came up once. The genes are TRBV18 and TRBJ1-4; D might be TRBD1 (6 bases). Germline values: CDR1 KGHSH, CDR2 LQKENI. V lost 6 bases to trimming and J lost 4 bases, with 15 bases between them. This CDR3 spans 15 amino acids. CDR3 amino acids: CASSRGGRGNEKLFF. CDR3 DNA: TGTGCCAGCTCCCGAGGAGGCAGGGGTAATGAAAAACTGTTTTTT.

The rearrangement uses TRBV12-5 and TRBJ1-2, with TRBD1 identical over 9 bases. CDR3 length: 18 amino acids. CDR1 LGHNT and CDR2 FRNRAP come from the germline V gene. Trimming at V came to 0 bases and at J to 4 bases, leaving 12 bases not matched to a gene. The CDR3 DNA follows: TGTGCTAGTGGTTTGGTTCTGACCGGGACAGGGAGCCCCTATGGCTACACCTTC. As protein: CASGLVLTGTGSPYGYTF.

The chain is built from TRBV15 and TRBJ2-7; D might be TRBD1 (5 bases). Germline lookup yields CDR1 LNHNV and CDR2 YYDKDF (reference sequence). This CDR3 comprises 14 residues. V lost 0 bases and J 1 base, leaving 7 bases between the germline ends. In DNA, the CDR3 is TGTGCCACCAGCAGAGATCGACAGTCCTACGAGCAGTACTTC. It encodes CATSRDRQSYEQYF.